One T cell receptor (beta chain) is described in this entry. Self-reported history from a screening survey and questionnaire set each donor's cohort. The authors' processing: Cell counts per sample came from amplifying reference gene primers. TCRdb's copy holds only in-frame clones and misses some; the assay was immunoSEQ multiplex PCR. D and trimming come from the DNA, and the V and J calls and clone size come from that table. The table includes 150,000 to 200,000 clones, approximately 73% detected once. The source of the sample is a study of blood T cell repertoires in COVID-19. Study details: The origin of the acute and convalescent COVID-19 samples was the United States, Italy and Spain. Sources were T cells, B-cell-depleted T cells, or PBMCs; the material itself was cDNA or gDNA.

This TCR was recovered from a woman aged 45-65 years with acute COVID-19. The material sequenced was PBMCs or T cells enriched from blood (not recorded which).

CDR3 in amino acids: CASSEVPGGAFF. Written as DNA, the CDR3 is TGCGCCAGCAGTGAGGTCCCCGGCGGAGCTTTCTTT. The J gene is TRBJ1-1, the V gene TRBV10-2; D remains ambiguous. CDR1 is WSHSY, CDR2 SAAADI, per germline. Trimming shortened V by 2 bases and J by 10 bases, and 11 bases separated the two germline ends. The CDR3 totals 12 residues.